This entry is about one T cell receptor (beta chain). The antigen remains unidentified. The data originate from a study of monozygotic twins with inflammatory bowel disease. Study conclusions and caveats: Findings did not support one strong IBD-associated signal or clonotype.

Germline V gives CDR1 SGHDT, CDR2 YYEEEE. The CDR3 consists of 13 residues. In eight separate reactions per sample, cDNA was generated. TCRdb reanalyzed the 5' RACE reads and collapses them to one entry per CDR3 protein, without DNA. In all, the sample yields tens of thousands of distinct CDR3 sequences. V usage is TRBV5-6 and J usage is TRBJ1-1; as DNA is missing, the TRBD1 call by TCRdb cannot be tested. Sequenced material: blood. The TCR originated in a human donor with ulcerative colitis or Crohn's disease, or a healthy co-twin of an affected twin (not recorded which). Here the CDR3 reads CASSYTGKTEAFF.